The next 28 T cell receptor beta chains were all read from a single sample in a study of blood T cell repertoires in COVID-19. The repertoire was sequenced with immunoSEQ multiplex PCR; TCRdb's copy has only in-frame clones and lacks some. Counted here are about 120,000 clones, approximately 87% occurring once; the ten biggest clones make up 3.9%. The source material was peripheral blood. These receptors originate from a man aged 55 to 70 with acute or convalescent COVID-19.

The chain uses TRBV2 and TRBJ2-5; D is possibly TRBD1 (7 bases). CDR1 SNHLY and CDR2 FYNNEI come from the germline V gene. Trimming took 6 bases from V and 5 from J, leaving 16 bases between them. This CDR3 comprises 14 residues. In DNA, the CDR3 is TGTGCCAGCAGAAGGCTAGCGACAGGGGAGACCCAGTACTTC. Its protein product is CASRRLATGETQYF.

The chain has TRBV11-2 and TRBJ2-7; 7 nucleotides agree with TRBD2. This CDR3 has 14 amino acids. The V gene's germline CDR1 is SGHAT and CDR2 FQNNGV. With 3 bases clipped from V and 6 bases from J, the junction kept 8 bases outside the gene matches. In nucleotides, the CDR3 is TGTGCCAGCAGCTTTGGGAGTGGGAGGGGCGAGCAGTACTTC. It yields the protein CASSFGSGRGEQYF.

This chain connects TRBV28 to TRBJ1-6, with TRBD1 identical over 7 bases. J lost 6 bases, V lost 6 bases, and 8 bases had no gene match. The germline V gene encodes CDR1 MDHEN and CDR2 SYDVKM. The CDR3 sequence is 15 residues long. The CDR3 loop reads CASRPTGFGNSPLHF. In DNA, the CDR3 is TGTGCCAGCAGACCGACAGGGTTTGGTAATTCACCCCTCCACTTT.

This chain uses TRBV28 with TRBJ2-5; 7 bases match TRBD2. The CDR3 has 12 residues. The germline CDR1 and CDR2 sequences are MDHEN and SYDVKM. Trimming removed 8 bases from V and 5 bases from J; junction bases left unmatched: 5. The chain's CDR3 is CASGTSVETQYF. CDR3 sequence (DNA): TGTGCCAGCGGAACTAGCGTGGAGACCCAGTACTTC. The whole variable domain, filled in from reference TRBV28 and TRBJ2-5, reads DVKVTQSSRYLVKRTGEKVFLECVQDMDHENMFWYRQDPGLGLRLIYFSYDVKMKEKGDIPEGYSVSREKKERFSLILESASTNQTSMYLCASGTSVETQYFGPGTRLLVL.

Written as DNA, the CDR3 is TGTGCCAGCAGCTTCTCGGGACTCGGTCCCTACGAGCAGTACTTC. It encodes CASSFSGLGPYEQYF. The genes are TRBV7-2 and TRBJ2-7, with D tentatively TRBD2 (6 bases). The length of the CDR3 is 15 residues. Germline V lookup: CDR1 SGHTA, CDR2 FQGNSA. Trimming removed 3 bases at V and 2 bases at J, with 14 bases between.

The J gene is TRBJ2-2, the V gene TRBV28; 8 nucleotides line up with TRBD2. CDR3 length: 15 residues. Germline V lookup: CDR1 MDHEN, CDR2 SYDVKM. Unmatched junction bases numbered 6, after V lost 5 bases and J lost 4 bases. The CDR3 loop is CASSRHGGGTGELFF. CDR3 bases: TGTGCCAGCAGTCGCCACGGGGGGGGCACCGGGGAGCTGTTTTTT.

V usage is TRBV18 and J usage is TRBJ2-5; the match to TRBD2 covers 9 bases. CDR3 length: 14 residues. The junction had 3 bases not matched to a gene; V was cut back by 5 bases and J by 2 bases. The V gene's germline CDR1 is KGHSH and CDR2 LQKENI. This chain's CDR3 is CASSTTSGQETQYF. The CDR3 nucleotides read TGTGCCAGCTCAACGACTAGCGGACAAGAGACCCAGTACTTC.

This clone was counted between two and nine times. The chain is built from TRBV5-1 and TRBJ2-3; TRBD1 aligns across 7 bases. Germline CDR1 and CDR2: SGHRS and YFSETQ. The trim removed 4 bases at V and 5 bases at J, leaving 10 bases unmatched. The CDR3 is made up of 15 amino acids. In DNA, the CDR3 is TGCGCCAGCAGCGAGGGGGCAGGCCGGGGAGATACGCAGTATTTT. Amino acid sequence: CASSEGAGRGDTQYF.

This chain uses TRBV5-1 with TRBJ1-2; 7 positions agree with TRBD1. V gave up 4 bases and J gave up 1 base; unmatched junction bases: 7. Per the germline V gene, CDR1 is SGHRS and CDR2 is YFSETQ. CDR3 length equals 15 residues. Written as DNA, the CDR3 is TGCGCCAGCAGCCAGGACAGGACCGTTAACTATGGCTACACCTTC. Translated: CASSQDRTVNYGYTF.

The chain recombines TRBV7-8 with TRBJ2-7, with TRBD2 identical over 9 bases. The CDR3 covers 15 residues. With V trimmed by 2 bases and J by 2 bases, 4 bases remained unmatched. Looked up from germline, CDR1 is SGHVS and CDR2 is FQNEAQ. The CDR3 DNA follows: TGTGCCAGCAGCTTACGGACTAGCGCGGCCTACGAGCAGTACTTC. Protein sequence: CASSLRTSAAYEQYF.

V is TRBV6-5 and J is TRBJ2-3, with 10 bases aligning to TRBD2. This CDR3 is 15 amino acids long. Germline V lookup: CDR1 MNHEY, CDR2 SVGAGI. Losses at the gene ends were 6 bases for V and 4 bases for J; bases not matched to a gene: 7. CDR3 in DNA: TGTGCCAGCAGGGCTAGCGGGAGTGGGGCAGATACGCAGTATTTT. Residues: CASRASGSGADTQYF.

The V and J genes are TRBV29-1 and TRBJ1-2; D is possibly TRBD1 (5 bases). The germline gives CDR1 SQVTM, CDR2 ANQGSEA. CDR3 length: 15 amino acids. The V end lost 7 bases, the J end lost 4 bases, and 22 bases lay between the germline ends. The CDR3, as DNA: TGCAGCGCCGAAGAAGTGTTTGGGGGGAGCTATGGCTACACCTTC. It codes for CSAEEVFGGSYGYTF.

This chain uses TRBV7-9 with TRBJ2-3; 7 nucleotides line up with TRBD2. V gave up 4 bases and J gave up 0 bases; unmatched junction bases: 7. This CDR3 region has 16 residues. Germline-derived CDR1 and CDR2 are SEHNR and FQNEAQ (reference sequence). The CDR3 DNA reads as TGTGCCAGCAGCTCCCTGGGGGGGATTAGCACAGATACGCAGTATTTT. Translating it yields CASSSLGGISTDTQYF.

This rearrangement joins TRBV7-2 to TRBJ2-1; D gene uncertain. CDR1 and CDR2 from the germline V gene are SGHTA and FQGNSA. This CDR3 spans 14 amino acids. Deletions cut 3 bases from V and 1 base from J, with 7 bases between. CDR3 sequence reads: CASSLAESYNEQFF. Written as DNA, the CDR3 is TGTGCCAGCAGCTTGGCGGAATCCTACAATGAGCAGTTCTTC.

A few counts support this clone. The chain is built from TRBV6-5 and TRBJ2-7; tentative D call: TRBD1 (6 bases). Germline-derived CDR1 and CDR2 are MNHEY and SVGAGI. V lost 8 bases, J lost 4 bases, and 18 bases lay in between. The CDR3 extends over 14 amino acids. The chain's CDR3 is CASFPTGFGYEQYF. The CDR3 DNA reads as TGTGCCAGCTTCCCCACAGGGTTCGGGTACGAGCAGTACTTC.

The rearrangement links TRBV7-9 to TRBJ1-5; 7 positions match TRBD1. V was pared by 5 bases and J by 6 bases, with 7 bases of the junction left unmatched. CDR3 size: 14 residues. Germline V lookup: CDR1 SEHNR, CDR2 FQNEAQ (reference sequence). CDR3 loop: CASSPGQESQPQHF. The DNA of the CDR3 is TGTGCCAGCAGCCCAGGACAGGAAAGTCAGCCCCAGCATTTT.

This chain links TRBV5-4 with TRBJ2-5; 8 nucleotides match TRBD2. The CDR3 sequence is 15 residues long. Germline values: CDR1 SGHNT, CDR2 YYREEE (reference sequence). Trimming cost V 0 bases and J 1 base; bases outside gene matches: 2. Written as DNA, the CDR3 is TGTGCCAGCAGCTTGGAGGGACTAGTCCAAGAGACCCAGTACTTC. This codes for CASSLEGLVQETQYF.

The V gene is TRBV6-5, the J gene TRBJ1-1; 9 bases line up with TRBD1. The J segment lost 0 bases and the V segment lost 5 bases, leaving 4 bases of the junction unmatched. The CDR3 consists of 15 residues. Germline V gene sequence: CDR1 MNHEY, CDR2 SVGAGI. The CDR3 sequence is CASSPQGAMNTEAFF. The CDR3 DNA is TGTGCCAGCAGTCCACAGGGGGCAATGAACACTGAAGCTTTCTTT.

The chain joins TRBV19 to TRBJ1-2; D perhaps matches TRBD1 (6 bases). Germline V gene data show CDR1 as LNHDA and CDR2 as SQIVND (reference sequence). The length of the CDR3 is 14 residues. The germline V and J ends were trimmed by 0 bases and 6 bases, with 11 bases remaining between them. The CDR3 DNA reads TGTGCCAGTAGTATAGATTGGCAGGGGCATGGCTACACCTTC. The encoded protein is CASSIDWQGHGYTF.

V and J are TRBV9 and TRBJ2-2; 10 nucleotides match TRBD2. The germline gives CDR1 SGDLS, CDR2 YYNGEE. The junction had 12 bases not matched to a gene; V was cut back by 3 bases and J by 4 bases. CDR3 length: 18 amino acids. CDR3: CASSADRGLAGATGELFF. CDR3 in DNA: TGTGCCAGCAGCGCGGATAGAGGGCTAGCGGGAGCCACCGGGGAGCTGTTTTTT.

This clone is a singleton in its sample. The chain combines TRBV4-1 with TRBJ1-5, with no clear D. Trimming removed 0 bases at V and 4 bases at J, with 7 bases between. Germline V gives CDR1 MGHRA, CDR2 YSYEKL. The length of the CDR3 is 14 residues. CDR3 sequence (DNA): TGCGCCAGCAGCCAAGAAGGCGGGAATCAGCCCCAGCATTTT. Translation: CASSQEGGNQPQHF.

The chain recombines TRBV20-1 with TRBJ2-7; 7 nucleotides agree with TRBD1. Trimming removed 4 bases from V and 3 bases from J; junction bases left unmatched: 9. This CDR3 region has 14 residues. Germline assignment: CDR1 DFQATT and CDR2 SNEGSKA (reference sequence). The CDR3 nucleotides are TGCAGTGCTAATGACAGGGTTTCTAACTACGAGCAGTACTTC. Translated: CSANDRVSNYEQYF.

This clone was detected only once. The genes are TRBV4-3 and TRBJ2-3; TRBD1 agrees at 8 bases. The CDR3 spans 14 residues. V gave up 1 base and J gave up 4 bases; unmatched junction bases: 1. Germline CDR1 is LGHNA and CDR2 is YSLEER. The CDR3 DNA reads TGCGCCAGCAGCCAAGGGACAGGGTCAGATACGCAGTATTTT. Amino acids: CASSQGTGSDTQYF.

This clone was seen only a few times. J is TRBJ2-2 and V is TRBV27, with D tentatively TRBD2 (5 bases). Germline V gives CDR1 MNHEY, CDR2 SMNVEV (reference sequence). Between the trimmed V and J ends, which lost 10 bases and 7 bases, there was a span of 19 bases. CDR3 length equals 14 residues. CDR3 loop: CATTEGALSGELFF. The CDR3 DNA sequence: TGTGCCACCACCGAGGGCGCTTTAAGCGGGGAGCTGTTTTTT.

V usage is TRBV14 and J usage is TRBJ2-7; D gene uncertain. Per the germline V gene, CDR1 is SGHDN and CDR2 is FVKESK. V dropped 3 bases and J dropped 4 bases, with 7 bases sitting between them. The CDR3 covers 12 residues. CDR3 in amino acids: CASSHTRYEQYF. CDR3 DNA sequence: TGTGCCAGCAGCCACACCCGGTACGAGCAGTACTTC.

The chain couples TRBV20-1 to TRBJ1-1, with TRBD1 matching 7 bases. Per germline, CDR1 DFQATT and CDR2 SNEGSKA (reference sequence). V lost 6 bases, J lost 4 bases, and 14 bases stayed unmatched. The CDR3 loop spans 15 amino acids. CDR3 in DNA: TGCAGTGCCAGTATCACAGGGGCCAGAAGCACTGAAGCTTTCTTT. Translation: CSASITGARSTEAFF.

This rearrangement joins TRBV9 to TRBJ2-7, with D possibly being TRBD2 (6 bases). Per the germline V gene, CDR1 is SGDLS and CDR2 is YYNGEE. The CDR3 is 15 residues long. V lost 0 bases and J lost 3, with 13 bases in between. The CDR3 is CASSVEGGGGYEQYF. CDR3 in DNA: TGTGCCAGCAGCGTAGAGGGAGGAGGCGGCTACGAGCAGTACTTC.

The rearrangement uses TRBV19 and TRBJ1-5, with TRBD1 as a possible D gene (5 bases). Germline loops: CDR1 LNHDA, CDR2 SQIVND (reference sequence). This CDR3 contains 15 residues. The V end lost 6 bases, the J end lost 2 bases, and 14 bases lay between the germline ends. CDR3 sequence: CASRRDSSRNQPQHF. CDR3 bases: TGTGCCAGTAGACGCGACAGTTCCCGCAATCAGCCCCAGCATTTT.